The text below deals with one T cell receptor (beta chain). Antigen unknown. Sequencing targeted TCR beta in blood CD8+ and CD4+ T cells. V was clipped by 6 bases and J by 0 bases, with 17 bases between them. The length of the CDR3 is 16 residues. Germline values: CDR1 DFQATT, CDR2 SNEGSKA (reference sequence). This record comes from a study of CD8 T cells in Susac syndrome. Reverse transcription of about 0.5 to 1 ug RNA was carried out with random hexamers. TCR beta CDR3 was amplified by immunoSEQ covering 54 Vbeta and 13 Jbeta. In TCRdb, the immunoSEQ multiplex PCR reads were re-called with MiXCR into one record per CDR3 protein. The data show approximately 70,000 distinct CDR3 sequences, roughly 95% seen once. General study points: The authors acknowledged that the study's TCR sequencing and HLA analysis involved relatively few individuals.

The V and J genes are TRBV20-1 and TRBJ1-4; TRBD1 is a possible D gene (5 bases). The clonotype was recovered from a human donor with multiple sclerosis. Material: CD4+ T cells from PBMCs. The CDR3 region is CSAPRPRRATNEKLFF. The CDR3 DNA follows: TGCAGTGCGCCCCGGCCCCGCAGGGCAACTAATGAAAAACTGTTTTTT.